Given below is one T cell receptor (beta chain) in context. No cognate antigen has been identified for it. It has no much larger one-base neighbor in the sample; base qualities were not kept. Ficoll-Paque density gradient centrifugation was the method used to isolate PBMCs. This sample is drawn from a study of T-cell memory formation after mild COVID-19 (dated by TCRdb to about 2021). Context from the whole study: Most TCR sequence clusters were specific to one of the two donors. Two young, previously healthy adult volunteers, one female and one male, were included in the cohort. In a couple of donors, T-cell clones that expanded and contracted after mild COVID-19 were tracked by sequencing TCRalpha and TCRbeta repertoires over time. What the study reported, not specific to this receptor: Contracting CD4+ clones turned up mainly in the CM and EM memory subsets, whereas EMRA was where CD8+ clones were enriched. SARS-CoV-2 specificity was not confirmed for the second-wave clones peaking on day 37. Only two mild cases were covered in the study, and larger cohorts including severe cases with pre-infection samples were considered necessary. Some responding clones were found in pre-infection memory, which suggests that pre-existing cross-reactive memory T cells took part in the SARS-CoV-2 response. Balanced CD4/CD8 phenotypes were observed for clones contracting from day 15 to 85, whereas a bias towards CD4+ was observed for a second wave of clones expanding from day 15 to 37.

The sequencing machine was an Illumina NovaSeq 6000. TCRalpha and TCRbeta cDNA libraries were constructed by 5'RACE with constant-segment primers, with sample barcodes and unique molecular identifiers being introduced. RNA was extracted from every sample with Trizol reagent. Library amplification was performed in two PCR steps, and a second sample barcode and Illumina TruSeq adapters were introduced in the second step. The libraries were sequenced on an Illumina NovaSeq using 2 x 150 bp paired-end reads. The original methods were these. With migec v1.2.7, reads were demultiplexed and then collapsed into UMI-guided consensus sequences. Using mixcr v2.1.11, UMI consensuses were aligned to TRA and TRB V and J templates and then assembled into clonotypes. A clonotype was counted as expanded or contracted only if both edgeR and NoisET called the change significant, with noise models trained on biological replicates. For edgeR calls, the thresholds were a false discovery rate-adjusted p below 0.01 and a log2 fold-change of 1. As an exploratory analysis of dynamics, PCA with hierarchical clustering was applied to max-normalized trajectories of the 1000 most abundant clonotypes. Separately sequenced CD4+ and CD8+ repertoires were used to assign a CD4 or CD8 phenotype to each responding clone. Using fastp at Q25 and MiXCR, TCRdb reprocessed the public reads and kept productive beta chains. Entries are consolidated by CDR3 protein sequence, retaining the most common genes and DNA. V and J calls and clone size were set by TCRdb, not the authors. The sample table shows a few hundred thousand distinct CDR3 sequences, and 18% are seen once. The ten largest clones represent 20% to 25% of the sample.

Sequencing was done on a sample of PBMCs or a T cell subset sorted from them (not recorded which). This clonotype was sampled from a young man who had mild COVID-19 (a few samples of this study predate the infection). The sample titles of this study are shuffled in the database, so cell type and time point are left out; the donor was told from shared clones.

The nucleotide sequence reads as follows: TGCAGTGCTAGACGCACGAGAGAGACCCAGTACTTC. This is translated as CSARRTRETQYF. The rearrangement combines TRBV20-1 with TRBJ2-5, with the D gene not clear enough to name. In the germline V gene (reference sequence), CDR1 corresponds to DFQATT and CDR2 to SNEGSKA. Its CDR3 holds 12 amino acids, cysteine through phenylalanine. The only DNA kept is the CDR3, 36 bases in frame from the first base. Relative to germline, V is 2 bases shorter and J is 4 bases shorter, with 8 bases between their ends.